This TCR beta chain comes out of a study of blood T cells in healthy people across ages (dated by TCRdb to about 2015). At the level of the whole study: In model experiments, roughly one uniquely barcoded TCR beta cDNA molecule per two T cells was captured by template switching. Using deep sequencing normalized with unique cDNA molecular identifiers, the study measured how TCR beta repertoire diversity changes with age. The donors were divided into four age groups: young (average around 15 years), middle-aged (roughly 42), aged (about 61) and long-lived (roughly 86). To avoid experimental bias, donors of different ages were distributed randomly across sequencing lanes. For two donors (one aged 18 to 30 and one aged 80 or older), the study analyzed two additional independent replicas of 1 million unique cDNA reads from the same blood draw. Results and caveats for the whole study, not just this receptor: A strong correlation was found between observed TCR beta diversity and the percentage of naive T cells measured by flow cytometry. Compared with the aged group, the long-lived group had more naive CD4+ T cells, fewer expanded clones and increased TCR diversity, suggesting age selection. As age increased, observed TCR beta diversity per million T cells dropped in a roughly linear way, and a significant reduction was already evident by age 40. Since profiling was done on bulk unsorted PBMCs, naive and antigen-experienced compartments could not be conclusively compared. Estimates of total diversity based on one million sequenced T cells were regarded as lower bounds and as underestimates. Donor CMV infection status was unknown, potentially confounding age-related changes in expanded clonotypes.

Preparation of the library involved 5' RACE. Reads for this sample came from an Illumina HiSeq 2500. A second PCR of about 6 to 11 cycles was performed with a sample-barcoded 5' primer and a J-beta primer mix. A template-switch 5' adaptor carrying 12 random nucleotides introduced a unique molecular identifier onto each TCR beta cDNA molecule. At least 3 million CDR3-containing paired-end reads were obtained from each sample. The Mint cDNA synthesis kit, primed by a TRBC-specific oligonucleotide, was used to synthesize first-strand cDNA from all RNA. After uracil-DNA glycosylase treatment, a first 18-cycle PCR used universal primers M1SS and BC2_uni_R on all cDNA. In the source study's methods: Each sample was normalized by randomly selecting 1 million high-quality reads, each carrying a distinct molecular identifier. Instead of being binned into consensus sequences, reads with shared molecular identifiers were discarded. MiTCR, with a Q25 quality threshold and the strictest error-elimination algorithm, was used for CDR3 identification, clonotype clustering and error correction. A nonparametric unseen species model using Euler transformation provided a lower-bound estimate of total TCR beta diversity. TCRdb passed the public sequencing reads through fastp at Q25 and MiXCR, retaining productive beta sequences. Each record represents a unique CDR3 protein, reported with the most common genes and DNA among its rows. TCRdb, not the original authors, processed these V and J calls. This sample is represented by about 1.6 million distinct CDR3 sequences; about 32% of them were singletons. Jointly, the top ten make up 10% to 12% of the sample.

This clonotype was counted at least ten times. This receptor's antigen is unknown. There are no base qualities to consult, and no much larger clone falls within one base. The 35 to 40 donors, aged about 6 to 100 years, were systemically healthy Caucasian individuals from Russia. Each donor gave about 9.2 milliliters of peripheral blood, drawn into EDTA-treated Vacutainer tubes. PBMCs were isolated by Ficoll-Paque density-gradient centrifugation, with at least 7 million obtained per sample. Total RNA, at least 5 micrograms per sample, was extracted from PBMCs with Trizol reagent. For every donor, an aliquot of PBMCs went through flow cytometry to measure the percentages of naive CD45RAhigh/CD27high T cells. The sequencing sample was made of blood. This clonotype originated in a woman aged 25 to 39 in good health.

The CDR3 protein sequence reads: CASSYSGGGNEQFF. The sequenced DNA: TGTGCCAGCAGCTACTCTGGGGGGGGCAATGAGCAGTTCTTC. The chain uses TRBV9 and TRBJ2-1; TRBD2 fits 7 bases in the junction. V is cut back by 4 bases and J by 6 bases, with 7 bases in the junction unmatched. The CDR3 goes from the cysteine to the phenylalanine over 14 residues. Only the CDR3 DNA stays, 42 bases, in frame from base 1. The germline V gene gives CDR1 as SGDLS and CDR2 as YYNGEE.